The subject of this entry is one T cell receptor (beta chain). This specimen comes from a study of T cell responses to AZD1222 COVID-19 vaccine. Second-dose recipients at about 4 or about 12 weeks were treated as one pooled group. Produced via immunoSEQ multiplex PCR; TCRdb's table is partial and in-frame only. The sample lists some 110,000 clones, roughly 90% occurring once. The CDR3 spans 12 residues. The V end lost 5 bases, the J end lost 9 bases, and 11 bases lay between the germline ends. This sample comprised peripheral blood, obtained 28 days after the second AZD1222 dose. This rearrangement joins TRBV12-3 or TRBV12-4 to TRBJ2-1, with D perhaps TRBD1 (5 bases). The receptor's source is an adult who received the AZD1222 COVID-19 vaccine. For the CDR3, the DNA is TGTGCCAGCAGTCCCAGGGTGGGTGAGCAGTTCTTC. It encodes CASSPRVGEQFF.